This TCR beta chain appears in the sequencing data of a study of T cell responses to AZD1222 COVID-19 vaccine. Study-wide results and limits: Only five to seven individuals given AZD1222 were seropositive at baseline. None of the repertoires were sampled until the peak T cell response had passed.

Concerning this clone itself: Its antigen is unidentified.

Some clones are missing from TCRdb's copy, which holds only in-frame ones; the method was immunoSEQ multiplex PCR. This sample has 100,000 to 150,000 clones, with about 90% found just once. Germline assignment: CDR1 LGHNA and CDR2 YSLEER. The CDR3 loop spans 15 amino acids. Trimming pared 0 bases from V and 1 base from J, leaving 9 bases between. The chain combines TRBV4-3 with TRBJ2-5; D is uncertain. The receptor was isolated from an adult in good health. The material was peripheral blood, obtained on day 0 of AZD1222 vaccination. The CDR3 sequence: CASSQDRAVQETQYF. CDR3 bases: TGCGCCAGCAGCCAAGATAGGGCAGTCCAAGAGACCCAGTACTTC.